These 19 T cell receptor beta chains came from one sample sequenced in a study of cytomegalovirus exposure and HLA in healthy donors. Libraries were prepared by immunoSEQ multiplex PCR; TCRdb keeps only in-frame clonotypes and omits some of them. The data show 150,000 to 200,000 clones, 70% to 90% seen once. The sample taken for sequencing was PBMCs. The receptor set was obtained from a woman younger than 30 in good health and CMV-seronegative.

The table lists this clone with a count of one. The V call is TRBV27, the J call TRBJ2-1, with 11 bases aligning to TRBD2. V shed 5 bases, J shed 9 bases, and the junction held 9 bases outside the gene matches. The V gene's germline CDR1 is MNHEY and CDR2 SMNVEV (reference sequence). There are 15 residues in the CDR3. For the CDR3, the DNA is TGTGCCAGCAGTCCAACTAGCGGGAGAGGGGGTGAGCAGTTCTTC. Translated, it gives CASSPTSGRGGEQFF.

The V and J genes are TRBV19 and TRBJ1-2, with D hard to call. Germline V gene lookup returns CDR1 LNHDA and CDR2 SQIVND (reference sequence). The CDR3 loop spans 13 amino acids. The ends were cut back, 5 bases at V and 8 bases at J, with 15 bases in the middle. CDR3 sequence: CASSENPLRGYTF. The CDR3 nucleotides read TGTGCCAGTAGTGAAAACCCCCTGAGGGGCTACACCTTC.

The chain couples TRBV7-2 to TRBJ2-1; D is uncertain. Per the germline V gene, CDR1 is SGHTA and CDR2 is FQGNSA. The CDR3 runs 15 residues. The V end was cut by 1 base, the J end by 0 bases, with 7 bases between. This chain's CDR3 is CASSLGIGSYNEQFF. The CDR3 DNA is TGTGCCAGCAGCTTAGGAATCGGCTCCTACAATGAGCAGTTCTTC.

The chain employs TRBV7-9 and TRBJ2-1, with 12 bases identical to TRBD2. The V gene end was trimmed by 1 base and the J gene end by 6 bases; junction bases not matched to a gene: 13. In germline, CDR1 is SEHNR, CDR2 FQNEAQ (reference sequence). This CDR3 contains 19 residues. The CDR3 protein is CASSLGLAGVPRLANEQFF. CDR3 nucleotides: TGTGCCAGCAGCTTAGGACTAGCGGGAGTTCCGAGGTTGGCCAATGAGCAGTTCTTC.

This chain uses TRBV30 with TRBJ2-3; 9 nucleotides align to TRBD1. J was trimmed by 10 bases and V by 6 bases; bases with no gene match: 20. CDR3 length equals 16 residues. Per germline, CDR1 GTSNPN and CDR2 SVGIG (reference sequence). The CDR3 spells CACSVTGTGIPVSQYF. The DNA for the CDR3 is TGTGCCTGCTCAGTGACCGGGACAGGGATCCCTGTATCGCAGTATTTT.

This clone has more than one count but fewer than ten. This sequence joins TRBV5-4 and TRBJ1-2, with a tentative D call TRBD1 (6 bases). The CDR3 spans 13 residues. Germline CDR1 is SGHNT and CDR2 is YYREEE (reference sequence). The V gene lost 0 bases and the J gene lost 8 bases, with 11 bases spanning the gap. Here the CDR3 DNA reads TGTGCCAGCAGCTTGGCCGGGACACCGGGCTACACCTTC. Translation: CASSLAGTPGYTF.

The rearrangement joins TRBV7-9 to TRBJ1-5, with a possible D match to TRBD1 (5 bases). CDR1 is SEHNR, CDR2 FQNEAQ, per germline (reference sequence). There are 13 residues in the CDR3. The V and J ends lost 2 bases and 6 bases respectively, with 8 bases between them. CDR3 sequence (DNA): TGTGCCAGCAGCTTACAGGGTGCTCAGCCCCAGCATTTT. Translation: CASSLQGAQPQHF. The full variable domain, completed using reference TRBV7-9 and TRBJ1-5, is DTGVSQNPRHKITKRGQNVTFRCDPISEHNRLYWYRQTLGQGPEFLTYFQNEAQLEKSRLLSDRFSAERPKGSFSTLEIQRTEQGDSAMYLCASSLQGAQPQHFGDGTRLSIL.

This rearrangement joins TRBV5-1 to TRBJ2-1, with D perhaps matching TRBD1 (5 bases). Germline CDR1 and CDR2: SGHRS and YFSETQ. The V and J ends lost 0 bases and 2 bases respectively, with 9 bases between them. The CDR3 has 15 amino acids. CDR3 DNA: TGCGCCAGCAGCTTGGTTCAGGGTCCCTACAATGAGCAGTTCTTC. Protein sequence: CASSLVQGPYNEQFF.

The J gene is TRBJ2-3, the V gene TRBV7-9; unclear D gene. The CDR3 length is 17 residues. Trimming shortened V by 5 bases and J by 3 bases, and 21 bases separated the two germline ends. Germline V CDR1 and CDR2: SEHNR, FQNEAQ (reference sequence). CDR3 region: CASSPQGPRWRTDTQYF. CDR3 in DNA: TGTGCCAGCAGCCCCCAAGGCCCCCGGTGGAGAACAGATACGCAGTATTTT.

This chain links TRBV28 with TRBJ2-7; 10 bases agree with TRBD1. Germline V CDR1 and CDR2: MDHEN, SYDVKM. Trimming removed 1 base from V and 2 bases from J; junction bases left unmatched: 20. The CDR3 has 21 residues. The CDR3: CASSLSLRLGTGDFLTYEQYF. Here the CDR3 DNA reads TGTGCCAGCAGTTTATCGTTGAGGTTAGGGACAGGGGACTTTCTGACCTACGAGCAGTACTTC.

The chain couples TRBV20-1 to TRBJ2-1, with D perhaps matching TRBD2 (5 bases). The CDR3 extends over 11 amino acids. V was cut by 2 bases and J by 13 bases, with 12 bases left in between. Germline values: CDR1 DFQATT, CDR2 SNEGSKA (reference sequence). CDR3 in amino acids: CSARFLANQFF. CDR3 coding DNA: TGCAGTGCTAGATTCCTAGCAAATCAGTTCTTC.

J is TRBJ1-2 and V is TRBV27; 7 nucleotides agree with TRBD1. The CDR3 contains 17 residues. V trimming: 1 base; J trimming: 5 bases; junction bases outside the gene matches: 13. CDR1 and CDR2 (germline): MNHEY, SMNVEV (reference sequence). CDR3: CASSLFHTGAESYGYTF. The CDR3 DNA is TGTGCCAGCAGTTTATTCCACACAGGGGCGGAATCGTATGGCTACACCTTC.

By share, this clone ranks as medium-sized. The chain couples TRBV6-5 to TRBJ1-6, with TRBD1 as a possible D gene (5 bases). Germline CDR1 reads MNHEY; CDR2 reads SVGAGI. The CDR3 has 15 amino acids. V was trimmed by 4 bases and J by 9 bases, leaving 16 bases between them. This CDR3 is CASSSQPTAGSPLHF. As DNA, the CDR3 is TGTGCCAGCAGTTCCCAGCCGACAGCGGGTTCACCCCTCCACTTT.

The J gene is TRBJ1-1, the V gene TRBV28; D ambiguous. Germline V gene data show CDR1 as MDHEN and CDR2 as SYDVKM. V lost 5 bases to trimming and J lost 0 bases, with 13 bases between them. The CDR3 has 15 residues. The CDR3 DNA sequence: TGTGCCAGCAGTATAACCGCGGTGGTGAACACTGAAGCTTTCTTT. Encoded protein: CASSITAVVNTEAFF.

This rearrangement joins TRBV27 to TRBJ2-2, with D hard to call. The CDR3 extends over 13 amino acids. CDR1 and CDR2 from the germline V gene are MNHEY and SMNVEV (reference sequence). V was clipped by 6 bases and J by 0 bases, with 5 bases between them. The CDR3 region has the DNA TGTGCCAGCAGGTCTCCGAACACCGGGGAGCTGTTTTTT. Translated, it gives CASRSPNTGELFF.

At least ten counts were recorded for this clone. The chain employs TRBV19 and TRBJ2-1; TRBD2 agrees at 7 bases. This CDR3 region has 16 residues. The germline V gene encodes CDR1 LNHDA and CDR2 SQIVND (reference sequence). The ends lost 1 base at V and 4 bases at J; junction bases unmatched: 7. CDR3 sequence: CASSIVPGGGYNEQFF. CDR3 DNA: TGTGCCAGTAGTATAGTTCCGGGAGGAGGGTACAATGAGCAGTTCTTC.

The J gene is TRBJ1-2, the V gene TRBV19; TRBD1 is a possible D gene (5 bases). The V gene's germline CDR1 is LNHDA and CDR2 SQIVND (reference sequence). V gave up 7 bases and J gave up 3 bases, with 12 bases separating them. This CDR3 region has 13 residues. DNA of the CDR3: TGTGCCAGTAATTGGGGCGCTGACTATGGCTACACCTTC. This translates into CASNWGADYGYTF. Filled out from reference TRBV19 and TRBJ1-2, the complete variable domain reads DGGITQSPKYLFRKEGQNVTLSCEQNLNHDAMYWYRQDPGQGLRLIYYSQIVNDFQKGDIAEGYSVSREKKESFPLTVTSAQKNPTAFYLCASNWGADYGYTFGSGTRLTVV.

V and J are TRBV9 and TRBJ1-1; D remains unclear. The V gene lost 4 bases and the J gene lost 7 bases, with 20 bases spanning the gap. CDR1 is SGDLS and CDR2 is YYNGEE in the germline V gene. The CDR3 is made up of 15 amino acids. The CDR3 nucleotides read TGTGCCAGCAGCCCTACGACCCCCTCGGGTAGTGAAGCTTTCTTT. This sequence encodes CASSPTTPSGSEAFF.

This clone was recorded only once. The genes are TRBV14 and TRBJ1-5; no firm D call. This CDR3 spans 13 amino acids. Germline V lookup: CDR1 SGHDN, CDR2 FVKESK. The germline V and J ends were trimmed by 3 bases and 7 bases, with 10 bases remaining between them. The CDR3 DNA reads TGTGCCAGCAGCCAGGGTCAGAGGCAGCCCCAGCATTTT. It specifies CASSQGQRQPQHF.